One sample yielded the 18 T cell receptor beta chains listed below, sequenced in a study of T cell repertoires in cytomegalovirus infection. Each CDR3 protein gets one entry after TCRdb re-called the reads with MiXCR. This sample has roughly 120,000 distinct CDR3 sequences, with 10% found just once. Their antigens are not known. Input material: PBMCs, sequenced either directly or after in vitro stimulation (not recorded which). Receptors were obtained from a human donor in good health (CMV status not recorded). Some clones in this sample may be carry-over from other donors' samples.

There are many counts of this clonotype. The chain links TRBV7-9 to TRBJ1-2; maybe TRBD1 (5 bases). The germline CDR1 and CDR2 sequences are SEHNR and FQNEAQ (reference sequence). The CDR3 consists of 15 residues. With 4 bases removed from V and 0 bases from J, the gap between germline ends came to 12 bases. For the CDR3, the DNA is TGTGCCAGCAGCTCTAAATCAGGGACTAACTATGGCTACACCTTC. This sequence encodes CASSSKSGTNYGYTF. The variable domain in full, with the rest retrieved from reference TRBV7-9 and TRBJ1-2, is DTGVSQNPRHKITKRGQNVTFRCDPISEHNRLYWYRQTLGQGPEFLTYFQNEAQLEKSRLLSDRFSAERPKGSFSTLEIQRTEQGDSAMYLCASSSKSGTNYGYTFGSGTRLTVV.

There are a few counts of this clonotype. V and J are TRBV27 and TRBJ1-2, with D perhaps TRBD1 (6 bases). V shed 1 base and J shed 5 bases, with 17 bases lying between them. CDR1 is MNHEY and CDR2 is SMNVEV in the germline V gene (reference sequence). The CDR3 is made up of 16 amino acids. The CDR3 coding sequence is TGTGCCAGCAGTTTATTCCCCCCCTCAGGGGAATATGGCTACACCTTC. It yields the protein CASSLFPPSGEYGYTF.

This clonotype was recorded a few times. The chain employs TRBV7-2 and TRBJ2-1, with D perhaps matching TRBD1 (6 bases). The V end lost 5 bases, the J end lost 15 bases, and 14 bases lay between the germline ends. Germline CDR1 is SGHTA and CDR2 is FQGNSA. The CDR3 contains 11 residues. The CDR3 reads CASSPNRVRFF. The CDR3, as DNA: TGTGCCAGCAGCCCGAACAGGGTAAGGTTCTTC.

This clonotype was found a few times. The V gene is TRBV28, the J gene TRBJ2-7; D is uncertain. The CDR3 totals 14 residues. V lost 2 bases and J lost 6, with 14 bases in between. The germline gives CDR1 MDHEN, CDR2 SYDVKM. The CDR3 is CASSLNRVLGEQYV. CDR3 DNA sequence: TGTGCCAGCAGTTTAAATCGGGTTCTGGGCGAGCAGTACGTC.

CDR3 residues: CASSDPGRVMYQPQHF. CDR3 bases: TGTGCCAGCAGTGACCCTGGAAGGGTCATGTATCAGCCCCAGCATTTT. The chain carries TRBV2 and TRBJ1-5; D gene uncertain. The CDR3 has 16 residues. Deletions cut 3 bases from V and 5 bases from J, with 17 bases between. Germline V lookup: CDR1 SNHLY, CDR2 FYNNEI. The full variable domain, rest sourced from reference TRBV2 and TRBJ1-5, is EPEVTQTPSHQVTQMGQEVILRCVPISNHLYFYWYRQILGQKVEFLVSFYNNEISEKSEIFDDQFSVERPDGSNFTLKIRSTKLEDSAMYFCASSDPGRVMYQPQHFGDGTRLSIL.

This clonotype turned up a few times. The chain carries TRBV7-9 and TRBJ1-2, with D hard to call. The CDR3 totals 13 residues. Looked up from germline, CDR1 is SEHNR and CDR2 is FQNEAQ (reference sequence). Trimming took 0 bases from V and 8 from J, leaving 10 bases between them. The CDR3 protein is CASSLAANVGYTF. For the CDR3, the DNA is TGTGCCAGCAGCTTAGCCGCCAATGTGGGCTACACCTTC.

This clonotype is medium-sized in the sample. This sequence joins TRBV27 and TRBJ2-3; the match to TRBD2 covers 11 bases. From germline, CDR1 is MNHEY and CDR2 SMNVEV (reference sequence). The V gene end was trimmed by 3 bases and the J gene end by 0 bases; junction bases not matched to a gene: 5. The CDR3 runs to 17 residues. The CDR3 DNA sequence: TGTGCCAGCAGTTTCGTCGGGACTAGCGGTAGCACAGATACGCAGTATTTT. It codes for CASSFVGTSGSTDTQYF.

This clonotype was counted only a few times. The chain couples TRBV28 to TRBJ2-7; 9 nucleotides agree with TRBD2. V lost 6 bases to trimming and J lost 6 bases; unmatched junction nucleotides: 12. The CDR3 spans 15 residues. Looked up from germline, CDR1 is MDHEN and CDR2 is SYDVKM. DNA for the CDR3: TGTGCCAGCAGCTCGCCCGGGGCGGGAGGGGGCGAGCAGTACGTC. This encodes CASSSPGAGGGEQYV.

This clonotype was recorded at least ten times. The chain employs TRBV7-2 and TRBJ2-1; D is undetermined. Trimming pared 5 bases from V and 8 bases from J, leaving 10 bases between. Germline loops: CDR1 SGHTA, CDR2 FQGNSA. The length of the CDR3 is 12 residues. The CDR3 DNA reads TGTGCCAGCAGCCTCAATAGGGATGAGCAGTTCTTC. As protein: CASSLNRDEQFF.

There are many counts of this clonotype. The chain couples TRBV12-5 to TRBJ2-1; D call uncertain. Per the germline V gene, CDR1 is LGHNT and CDR2 is FRNRAP. The CDR3 has 19 residues. The germline V and J ends were trimmed by 0 bases and 4 bases, with 22 bases remaining between them. The CDR3 reads CASGLVLLNYQSSYNEQFF. The CDR3 bases are TGTGCTAGTGGTTTGGTACTATTGAACTACCAGTCCTCTTACAATGAGCAGTTCTTC.

This clonotype has a count of ten or more. The V and J genes are TRBV19 and TRBJ1-2, with D unresolved. This CDR3 region has 16 residues. Deletions cut 0 bases from V and 0 bases from J, with 11 bases between. In germline, CDR1 is LNHDA, CDR2 SQIVND (reference sequence). In nucleotides, the CDR3 is TGTGCCAGTAGTATAGATGGCAGCGTGGCTAACTATGGCTACACCTTC. It specifies CASSIDGSVANYGYTF. The complete variable domain, with remaining parts taken from reference TRBV19 and TRBJ1-2, reads DGGITQSPKYLFRKEGQNVTLSCEQNLNHDAMYWYRQDPGQGLRLIYYSQIVNDFQKGDIAEGYSVSREKKESFPLTVTSAQKNPTAFYLCASSIDGSVANYGYTFGSGTRLTVV.

This clonotype was counted many times. The chain employs TRBV5-4 and TRBJ2-4; 8 bases fit TRBD1. The length of the CDR3 is 14 residues. The V gene end was trimmed by 3 bases and the J gene end by 3 bases; junction bases not matched to a gene: 2. Germline CDR1 SGHNT, CDR2 YYREEE (reference sequence). CDR3 region: CASSSGQGKNIQYF. The CDR3 DNA reads TGTGCCAGCAGCTCTGGACAGGGCAAAAACATTCAGTACTTC.

A note on this clonotype: A much larger clone lies one base from this, so it may be a read error. The rearrangement links TRBV2 to TRBJ2-3; D is perhaps TRBD2 (6 bases). This CDR3 comprises 15 residues. The V end lost 4 bases, the J end lost 2 bases, and 13 bases lay between the germline ends. Per germline, CDR1 SNHLY and CDR2 FYNNEI. The CDR3 DNA reads TGTGCCAGCAGTGTGATAGCGGAAATCACAGATACGCAGTATTTT. As protein: CASSVIAEITDTQYF.

The V and J genes are TRBV4-3 and TRBJ2-1; 7 nucleotides align to TRBD2. The V gene end was trimmed by 1 base and the J gene end by 6 bases; junction bases not matched to a gene: 12. From germline, CDR1 is LGHNA and CDR2 YSLEER. The CDR3 totals 17 residues. CDR3 in DNA: TGCGCCAGCAGCCAAGCTAGCGGACCATACATCTCCAATGAGCAGTTCTTC. Its protein is CASSQASGPYISNEQFF.

Ten or more counts support this clonotype. The chain joins TRBV7-8 to TRBJ1-1; 9 bases line up with TRBD1. Germline V gives CDR1 SGHVS, CDR2 FQNEAQ. After removal of 5 bases from V and 4 bases from J, the junction contained 8 bases not matched to a gene. This CDR3 contains 15 residues. The CDR3 loop is CASSLLQGAVTEAFF. CDR3 in DNA: TGTGCCAGCAGCCTTCTACAGGGGGCTGTCACTGAAGCTTTCTTT.

The rearrangement joins TRBV20-1 to TRBJ1-4; D gene uncertain. V dropped 6 bases and J dropped 11 bases, with 22 bases sitting between them. Germline V gene sequence: CDR1 DFQATT, CDR2 SNEGSKA (reference sequence). This CDR3 has 14 residues. The CDR3 nucleotides are TGCAGTGCCCAGAAGGGCCCGGAAGGTTGGAAACTGTTTTTT. Translating it yields CSAQKGPEGWKLFF.

The sample holds many counts of this clonotype. V usage is TRBV7-9 and J usage is TRBJ2-1; D is perhaps TRBD2 (6 bases). CDR1 and CDR2 (germline): SEHNR, FQNEAQ (reference sequence). CDR3 size: 15 residues. V was cut by 5 bases and J by 2 bases, with 13 bases left in between. In DNA form, the CDR3 reads TGTGCCAGCAGCGCCGGGAGAGGAACCTACAATGAGCAGTTCTTC. It yields the protein CASSAGRGTYNEQFF.

This clonotype was picked up many times. The chain combines TRBV29-1 with TRBJ1-2; 9 bases match TRBD1. This CDR3 spans 16 amino acids. In germline, CDR1 is SQVTM, CDR2 ANQGSEA. Trimming at V came to 0 bases and at J to 4 bases, leaving 9 bases not matched to a gene. CDR3 sequence reads: CSVEDPNRGPGYGYTF. The CDR3 DNA reads TGCAGCGTTGAAGATCCCAACAGGGGGCCGGGCTATGGCTACACCTTC.